The clone carrying this T cell receptor beta chain appeared many times. From germline, CDR1 is DFQATT and CDR2 SNEGSKA (reference sequence). Trimming removed 0 bases from V and 0 bases from J, with 13 bases in between. This CDR3 spans 16 amino acids. The sample is drawn from a study of T-cell reconstitution after alpha-beta-depleted transplantation in children. Molecular barcoding with unique molecular identifiers was used for the TCRbeta library. In TCRdb, the PCR reads were re-called with MiXCR into one record per CDR3 protein. The table records hundreds of thousands of distinct CDR3 sequences, around 16% of them present only once.

The material was PBMCs from the stem cell graft donor, obtained from the stem cell graft. The V gene is TRBV20-1, the J gene TRBJ2-3; D possibly corresponds to TRBD1 (6 bases). This receptor was identified in a human donor who donated a stem cell graft to a child with acute myeloid leukemia. DNA for the CDR3: TGCAGTGCTAGAGATCGCGCAAGGGGGAGCACAGATACGCAGTATTTT. Translating gives CSARDRARGSTDTQYF.